This TCR beta chain was identified during a study of neoadjuvant anti-PD-1 for oral cavity cancer. As for the study in general: Non-progressing patients received a fourth nivolumab dose near day 43, then surgery on days 50-56.

The germline V gene has CDR1 SGHAT and CDR2 FQNNGV. This CDR3 has 14 amino acids. Trimming took off 3 bases at V and 1 base at J, with 9 bases between the two ends. Study-level findings and limits: After neoadjuvant nivolumab, PBMC T cell clonality was significantly higher in non-responders than responders.

This clone is a singleton in its sample. Its antigen remains unknown. The time point: after neoadjuvant nivolumab, at surgical resection. Patients had HPV-negative, locally advanced oral cavity squamous cell carcinoma. Most PBMC samples had approximately 480 ng input DNA in six replicates. Only in-frame clones appear in the TCRdb table, and some are missing; sequencing was by immunoSEQ multiplex PCR. The table shows 11,000 to 15,000 clones, with 71% occurring only once. This sequence originates from a person aged 35-79 years with oral cavity squamous cell carcinoma. The sample in question was PBMCs, obtained after nivolumab (anti-PD-1) treatment. The chain joins TRBV11-2 to TRBJ1-1; a possible D gene is TRBD1 (5 bases). CDR3 bases: TGTGCCAGCAGCTTCTCCAGGGCGAACACTGAAGCTTTCTTT. Encoded protein: CASSFSRANTEAFF.